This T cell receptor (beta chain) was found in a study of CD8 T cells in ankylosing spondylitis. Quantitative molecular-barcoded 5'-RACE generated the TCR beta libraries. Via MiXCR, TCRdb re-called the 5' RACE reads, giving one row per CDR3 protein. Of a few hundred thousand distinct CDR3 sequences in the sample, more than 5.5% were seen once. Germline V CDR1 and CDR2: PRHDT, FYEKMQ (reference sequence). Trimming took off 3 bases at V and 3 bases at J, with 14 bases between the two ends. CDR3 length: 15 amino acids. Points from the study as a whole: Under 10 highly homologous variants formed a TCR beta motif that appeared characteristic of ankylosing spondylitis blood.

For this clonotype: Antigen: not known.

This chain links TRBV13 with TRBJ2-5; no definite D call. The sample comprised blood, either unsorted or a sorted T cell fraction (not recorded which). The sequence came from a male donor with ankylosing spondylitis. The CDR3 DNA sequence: TGTGCCAGCAGCTTCTTTTCCAGCGCCGAAGAGACCCAGTACTTC. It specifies CASSFFSSAEETQYF.